This TCR beta chain was sequenced in a study of cytomegalovirus exposure and HLA in healthy donors (dated by TCRdb to about 2017). For the study in its entirety: According to a later analysis, one platform produced both the 110 or so validation repertoires and the 620 or so repertoires of the first cohort. The study aimed to test whether cataloging public T cell receptors could reveal signatures of past pathogen exposure. A separate validation cohort of roughly 120 different subjects was used in addition to the approximately 610-subject first cohort. To predict cytomegalovirus infection status, the study brought together high-throughput TCR immunosequencing, statistical association of individual TCRs with disease status, and machine learning. Broad study findings and their caveats: The validation cohort had no HLA typing available for a later analysis, so co-occurrence within that cohort was assessed over all 120 or so repertoires. Most TCR sequences were seen in very few donors, while some public TCRs were found in many individuals. The classifier was reported to diagnose cytomegalovirus status with high specificity and sensitivity in both the original cohort and the validation cohort. The study listed approximately 150 TCR beta chains as associated with cytomegalovirus. A few of the identified cytomegalovirus-associated TCR beta chains were confirmed in vitro to be specific for cytomegalovirus antigens. A later analysis found that TCRs clustered in the first cohort also tended to co-occur in the roughly 120 validation repertoires, with 90% to 95% of cluster scores above 0. The authors suggested that the approach could potentially be extended to other disease states and immunological phenotypes.

Library prep was done by the immunoSEQ multiplex PCR assay. On the study's bioinformatics: A statistical classification framework was built for diagnosing cytomegalovirus status from the catalog of TCR beta chain sequences. TCRdb carries this immuneACCESS record with in-frame sequences only. Its versions omit some clonotypes, under half of them owing to an unresolved V gene in the studies checked, with the rest unexplained. V and J calls and clone size are as listed in that table; D and trimming were resolved from the DNA. The sample table holds hundreds of thousands of clones, of which 80% to 90% were seen once. 0.83% of the sample is taken by the ten largest. Separate from the approximately 700-subject first cohort, the validation cohort of about 130 subjects was the group to which the donors belonged. This clone has just one count. The target of this receptor is not known. Qualities for individual bases were not recorded, and no much larger clone is one base off.

The source is a woman in her late teens or twenties in good health and CMV-seronegative. Sequenced: PBMCs.

The DNA is as follows: TGTGCCAGCAGCGGACCGGGACACCTTAGCAATCAGCCCCAGCATTTT. Its translation reads: CASSGPGHLSNQPQHF. The sequence joins TRBV9 to TRBJ1-5; perhaps TRBD1 is the D gene, with 6 bases matching. V loses 3 bases, J loses 0 bases, and the germline ends lie 13 bases apart. The CDR1 and CDR2 encoded by the germline V gene are SGDLS and YYNGEE. The CDR3 has 16 amino acids, counting the end cysteine and phenylalanine. Only the CDR3 region is kept as DNA, spanning 48 bases read in frame from base 1.